The T cell receptor beta chain described here comes from a study of blood T cell repertoires in COVID-19. V lost 2 bases to trimming and J lost 4 bases; unmatched junction nucleotides: 9. The germline CDR1 and CDR2 sequences are SNHLY and FYNNEI. The CDR3 runs to 16 residues. Here immunoSEQ multiplex PCR was the method, and the copy in TCRdb shows in-frame clones only, minus some. This table holds 130,000 to 150,000 clones, approximately 88% found once. Source material: PBMCs or T cells enriched from blood (not recorded which). V gene TRBV2 combines with J gene TRBJ2-3; 7 bases align to TRBD2. The TCR comes from a woman aged 25-40 years with acute COVID-19. The CDR3 loop reads CASSEWGGGRADTQYF. The DNA for the CDR3 is TGTGCCAGCAGTGAATGGGGGGGAGGCCGGGCAGATACGCAGTATTTT.